This T cell receptor (beta chain) was recorded in a study of blood T cell repertoires in COVID-19 (dated by TCRdb to about 2020). Some background on the complete study: The collaborator samples originated in the United States, Italy and Spain and spanned the acute and convalescent phases of COVID-19. The prospective study material was composed of cDNA or gDNA derived from T cells, B-cell-depleted T cells, or PBMCs. The dataset comprised deeply sampled blood TCRbeta repertoires from subjects exposed to, actively infected with, or recovered from COVID-19. The repertoires were released in a freely available public database intended as a resource for research on the immune response to SARS-CoV-2. The samples were drawn from two sources: the first 160 participants of the ongoing ImmuneRACE study, and fewer than 1,500 subjects contributed by 6 global collaborators. The sample metadata nearly always contained a de-identified subject ID, COVID-19 status, age in years and sex. Where available, HLA class I and class II types were obtained from metadata supplied by the sample provider rather than from assay-based typing.

The germline V gene yields SGHAT for CDR1 and FQNNGV for CDR2. Germline trimming: 5 bases from V, 5 bases from J; junction bases outside gene matches: 9. Reading from cysteine to phenylalanine, the CDR3 counts 16 amino acids. The entry retains the CDR3 DNA only, 48 bases that are in frame from base 1. Points the paper makes about the study in general: Clinical and demographic metadata were provided uncurated, with the amount varying by source and participant.

Collaborating institutions collected whole blood in K2EDTA tubes following their own protocols. Collaborator samples were shipped for TCRbeta analysis as frozen whole blood, isolated PBMCs, or DNA extracted from either sample type. As for this clone: Its antigen is currently not known. Base qualities are not recorded, but no much larger clone differs from it by a single base.

The immunoSEQ Assay, a bias-controlled multiplex PCR, was used to amplify TCRbeta CDR3 regions from genomic DNA. Regarding the original processing steps: Within the assay, amplification of reference gene primers was used to estimate how many nucleated cells each sample contained. To quantify the absolute abundance of each unique TCRbeta CDR3 rearrangement, sequence reads were collapsed and filtered. For each sample, productive Simpson clonality was calculated by taking the square root of Simpson's diversity index across productive rearrangements. What TCRdb holds here is the immuneACCESS table cut down to in-frame rearrangements. Part of the clones is not present; checked against another copy, under half of the missing clones reflect an unresolved V gene, and the others are unexplained. Clone size and V and J calls were adopted from that table, with D and trimming inferred from the DNA. A total of 150,000 or so clones appear in this sample, around 85% of them only once. The ten top clones hold 5% of the sample.

The sequenced material came from peripheral blood. The clonotype was recovered from a human donor in a cohort sampled during active COVID-19. Rearrangement joined TRBV11-2 to TRBJ1-6; TRBD1 fits 7 bases in the junction. The DNA sequence follows: TGTGCCAGCAGCCGACTAGGGACAGCTAATAATTCACCCCTCCACTTT. Its amino acids are CASSRLGTANNSPLHF.